What follows are 31 T cell receptor beta chains derived from one specimen sequenced in a study of Ad26.COV2.S vaccination and SARS-CoV-2 variants. The method was immunoSEQ multiplex PCR; TCRdb's version includes in-frame clones alone and lacks a portion of them. The sample lists 350,000 to 450,000 clones; 70% to 90% were seen once. Described treatment: 19 received Ad26.COV2.S at low or high dose, single or two shots; five or six received placebo; per-sample allocation not given. Each sample was drawn 63 days after the first injection (of vaccine or placebo). The sample consisted of peripheral blood, taken in a trial of Ad26.COV2.S vaccine versus placebo. The receptors originated from a person aged 18-60 years who received the Ad26.COV2.S COVID-19 vaccine or a placebo.

The chain links TRBV5-1 to TRBJ2-3, with a possible D match to TRBD1 (6 bases). Germline V CDR1 and CDR2: SGHRS, YFSETQ. CDR3 length: 15 amino acids. Trimming pared 0 bases from V and 5 bases from J, leaving 13 bases between. In DNA, the CDR3 is TGCGCCAGCAGCTTGGAACAGGGTGGTGGAGATACGCAGTATTTT. This encodes CASSLEQGGGDTQYF. The variable domain in full, completed from reference TRBV5-1 and TRBJ2-3, reads KAGVTQTPRYLIKTRGQQVTLSCSPISGHRSVSWYQQTPGQGLQFLFEYFSETQRNKGNFPGRFSGRQFSNSRSEMNVSTLELGDSALYLCASSLEQGGGDTQYFGPGTRLTVL.

CDR3 protein: CASSLDSRNYGYTF. CDR3 DNA sequence: TGTGCCAGCAGCTTAGACAGTCGCAACTATGGCTACACCTTC. The rearrangement links TRBV7-8 to TRBJ1-2; D is uncertain. V was pared by 1 base and J by 2 bases, with 8 bases between. Germline loops: CDR1 SGHVS, CDR2 FQNEAQ. CDR3 size: 14 residues.

The chain has TRBV10-3 and TRBJ1-1; 9 bases agree with TRBD1. Germline V gene data show CDR1 as ENHRY and CDR2 as SYGVKD. This CDR3 spans 15 amino acids. Unmatched junction bases numbered 7, after V lost 6 bases and J lost 2 bases. Here the CDR3 reads CAIRPADRGNTEAFF. CDR3 DNA sequence: TGTGCCATCAGACCGGCGGACAGGGGCAACACTGAAGCTTTCTTT.

This chain joins TRBV4-1 and TRBJ1-5, with a tentative D call TRBD1 (5 bases). Between the trimmed V and J ends, which lost 4 bases and 2 bases, there was a span of 12 bases. The germline gives CDR1 MGHRA, CDR2 YSYEKL. The CDR3 has 15 amino acids. Here the CDR3 DNA reads TGCGCCAGCAGCCTCAGGGAAGATGGCAATCAGCCCCAGCATTTT. This sequence encodes CASSLREDGNQPQHF.

This chain connects TRBV7-6 to TRBJ1-4; 10 nucleotides align to TRBD1. Germline CDR1 SGHVS, CDR2 FNYEAQ. This CDR3 region has 14 residues. Trimming at V came to 5 bases and at J to 4 bases, leaving 1 base not matched to a gene. In DNA, the CDR3 is TGTGCCAGCAGCCGGACAGGGGGTAATGAAAAACTGTTTTTT. Encoded protein: CASSRTGGNEKLFF. Looking up the rest from reference TRBV7-6 and TRBJ1-4 gives the full variable domain: GAGVSQSPRYKVTKRGQDVALRCDPISGHVSLYWYRQALGQGPEFLTYFNYEAQQDKSGLPNDRFSAERPEGSISTLTIQRTEQRDSAMYRCASSRTGGNEKLFFGSGTQLSVL.

The chain couples TRBV6-1 to TRBJ2-4, with TRBD1 as a possible D gene (6 bases). The germline gives CDR1 MNHNS, CDR2 SASEGT. Trimming cost V 2 bases and J 3 bases, with 14 bases left between them. The CDR3 consists of 16 residues. CDR3: CASSESVGTFKNIQYF. For the CDR3, the DNA is TGTGCCAGCAGTGAATCTGTCGGGACATTCAAAAACATTCAGTACTTC.

This sequence joins TRBV2 and TRBJ1-3, with D tentatively TRBD1 (5 bases). The CDR3 consists of 14 residues. Trimming took 5 bases from V and 5 from J, leaving 13 bases between them. Germline V gene data show CDR1 as SNHLY and CDR2 as FYNNEI. CDR3 sequence: CASSTGGGRNTIYF. The CDR3 coding sequence is TGTGCCAGCAGTACAGGTGGTGGCCGAAACACCATATATTTT.

V is TRBV5-1 and J is TRBJ1-1; 7 nucleotides align to TRBD1. The CDR3 spans 17 residues. Germline loops: CDR1 SGHRS, CDR2 YFSETQ. V shed 0 bases and J 5 bases; nucleotides not matched to a gene: 13. CDR3 nucleotide sequence: TGCGCCAGCAGCTTGGGATATCAGGCAGGGGGTGGGACTGAAGCTTTCTTT. This encodes CASSLGYQAGGGTEAFF.

This rearrangement joins TRBV5-1 to TRBJ2-7, with TRBD1 matching over 12 bases. After removal of 3 bases from V and 5 bases from J, the junction contained 9 bases not matched to a gene. The V gene's germline CDR1 is SGHRS and CDR2 YFSETQ. The CDR3 loop spans 16 amino acids. The CDR3: CASSSILGTGGDEQYF. The CDR3 nucleotides are TGCGCCAGCAGCTCCATATTGGGGACAGGGGGCGACGAGCAGTACTTC.

The V gene is TRBV5-4, the J gene TRBJ1-6, with a possible D match to TRBD1 (6 bases). The V gene lost 3 bases and the J gene lost 4 bases, with 14 bases spanning the gap. The CDR3 length is 16 residues. Germline V gene lookup returns CDR1 SGHNT and CDR2 YYREEE (reference sequence). In DNA, the CDR3 is TGTGCCAGCAGCTCAGAGGGGGGATTGTATAATTCACCCCTCCACTTT. This sequence encodes CASSSEGGLYNSPLHF.

The rearrangement joins TRBV6-2 or TRBV6-3 to TRBJ2-1, with a possible D match to TRBD2 (5 bases). The germline V gene encodes CDR1 MNHEY and CDR2 SVGEGT. Trimming cost V 3 bases and J 12 bases, with 9 bases left between them. This CDR3 spans 11 amino acids. Here the CDR3 DNA reads TGTGCCAGCAGTTATTGGGAGAGGCAGTTCTTC. It yields the protein CASSYWERQFF.

This clone was observed once. This chain joins TRBV4-2 and TRBJ2-5, with 10 bases aligning to TRBD2. The CDR3 totals 18 residues. The germline V gene encodes CDR1 LGHNA and CDR2 YNFKEQ. V lost 3 bases and J lost 2; bases outside the gene matches: 12. The CDR3 DNA reads as TGTGCCAGCAGCCAGGAACGAGCGGGAGGGCCGAAACAAGAGACCCAGTACTTC. Its protein is CASSQERAGGPKQETQYF.

The chain is built from TRBV5-1 and TRBJ1-1; D is possibly TRBD1 (6 bases). Per germline, CDR1 SGHRS and CDR2 YFSETQ. Deletions cut 1 base from V and 6 bases from J, with 16 bases between. This CDR3 region has 15 residues. The CDR3 loop is CASSLIGGAGAEAFF. The CDR3 DNA reads as TGCGCCAGCAGCTTGATTGGGGGCGCGGGCGCTGAAGCTTTCTTT.

The V and J genes are TRBV6-1 and TRBJ1-6; unclear D gene. Trimming cost V 2 bases and J 5 bases, with 4 bases left between them. The CDR3 length is 13 residues. Germline assignment: CDR1 MNHNS and CDR2 SASEGT. The CDR3, as DNA: TGTGCCAGCAGTGAACTCGATAATTCACCCCTCCACTTT. It specifies CASSELDNSPLHF.

The chain couples TRBV28 to TRBJ1-1, with no clear D. CDR1 and CDR2 (germline): MDHEN, SYDVKM. Trimming took off 10 bases at V and 1 base at J, with 7 bases between the two ends. The CDR3 consists of 11 residues. CDR3 sequence (DNA): TGTGCCATCGAGTCGAACACTGAAGCTTTCTTT. Translated, it gives CAIESNTEAFF.

The gene calls are TRBV19 and TRBJ1-4, with TRBD1 as a possible D gene (6 bases). Germline assignment: CDR1 LNHDA and CDR2 SQIVND (reference sequence). Trimming left V 0 bases short and J 7 bases short, with 9 bases between. This CDR3 spans 14 amino acids. The CDR3 DNA sequence: TGTGCCAGTAGTATAGAAGGGGGTCCTGAAAAACTGTTTTTT. It specifies CASSIEGGPEKLFF. The variable domain in full, completed from reference TRBV19 and TRBJ1-4, reads DGGITQSPKYLFRKEGQNVTLSCEQNLNHDAMYWYRQDPGQGLRLIYYSQIVNDFQKGDIAEGYSVSREKKESFPLTVTSAQKNPTAFYLCASSIEGGPEKLFFGSGTQLSVL.

This clone was counted only a few times. The rearrangement joins TRBV18 to TRBJ2-1; possibly TRBD1 for D (5 bases). Germline lookup yields CDR1 KGHSH and CDR2 LQKENI. The CDR3 runs to 15 residues. Trimming stripped 0 bases from V and 6 bases from J, with 12 bases between. The CDR3 protein is CASSPPQGWPNEQFF. As DNA, the CDR3 is TGTGCCAGCTCACCACCGCAGGGTTGGCCCAATGAGCAGTTCTTC.

The chain uses TRBV19 and TRBJ1-4, with D uncertain. Trimming cost V 6 bases and J 4 bases, with 9 bases left between them. The CDR3 has 13 residues. Germline V gene data show CDR1 as LNHDA and CDR2 as SQIVND (reference sequence). CDR3 in amino acids: CASRTVDNEKLFF. In DNA, the CDR3 is TGTGCCAGTAGGACCGTGGATAATGAAAAACTGTTTTTT.

The chain is built from TRBV19 and TRBJ1-2, with TRBD1 identical over 10 bases. CDR1 is LNHDA and CDR2 is SQIVND in the germline V gene (reference sequence). The ends lost 3 bases at V and 2 bases at J; junction bases unmatched: 0. The CDR3 sequence is 14 residues long. The CDR3 loop reads CASSMDRGNYGYTF. The CDR3 DNA is TGTGCCAGTAGTATGGACAGGGGGAACTATGGCTACACCTTC.

The V gene is TRBV28, the J gene TRBJ2-5; no definite D call. Trimming removed 6 bases from V and 5 bases from J, with 19 bases in between. The CDR3 has 15 residues. In germline, CDR1 is MDHEN, CDR2 SYDVKM. CDR3 sequence (DNA): TGTGCCAGCAGCTCACAGCAGGAGTTTGGGGAGACCCAGTACTTC. It codes for CASSSQQEFGETQYF.

This chain links TRBV9 with TRBJ2-5; a possible D gene is TRBD1 (5 bases). Germline values: CDR1 SGDLS, CDR2 YYNGEE. The CDR3 totals 13 residues. Trimming removed 2 bases from V and 2 bases from J, with 7 bases in between. The DNA of the CDR3 is TGTGCCAGCAGCGTCCAGGGACAAGAGACCCAGTACTTC. Its protein product is CASSVQGQETQYF.

The chain recombines TRBV13 with TRBJ2-5, with 7 positions matching TRBD2. In germline, CDR1 is PRHDT, CDR2 FYEKMQ (reference sequence). The CDR3 has 14 residues. Losses at the gene ends were 5 bases for V and 5 bases for J; bases not matched to a gene: 8. The CDR3 loop reads CASSGGSRTETQYF. CDR3 DNA: TGTGCCAGCAGCGGCGGGAGCCGGACTGAGACCCAGTACTTC.

V gene TRBV9 combines with J gene TRBJ1-4; D is undetermined. Germline CDR1 reads SGDLS; CDR2 reads YYNGEE. The CDR3 extends over 15 amino acids. Trimming took off 4 bases at V and 8 bases at J, with 18 bases between the two ends. CDR3 sequence reads: CASSLPGPSGEKLFF. The CDR3 DNA follows: TGTGCCAGCAGCCTCCCGGGCCCCTCGGGAGAAAAACTGTTTTTT.

This chain connects TRBV29-1 to TRBJ2-1, with 7 bases that match TRBD2. The germline gives CDR1 SQVTM, CDR2 ANQGSEA. Losses at the gene ends were 3 bases for V and 7 bases for J; bases not matched to a gene: 3. The CDR3 spans 12 residues. This CDR3 reads CSVEGGPNEQFF. The CDR3, as DNA: TGCAGCGTTGAGGGAGGGCCGAATGAGCAGTTCTTC.

The V call is TRBV27, the J call TRBJ2-7; perhaps D is TRBD1 or TRBD2 (5 bases each). The CDR3 is 14 residues long. Germline V gene data show CDR1 as MNHEY and CDR2 as SMNVEV (reference sequence). Trimming pared 3 bases from V and 2 bases from J, leaving 11 bases between. The CDR3 coding sequence is TGTGCCAGCAGTTTGTGGGGGACGACCTACGAGCAGTACTTC. It encodes CASSLWGTTYEQYF.

The rearrangement links TRBV18 to TRBJ2-7, with 9 bases fitting TRBD2. Germline trimming cut 4 bases from V and 5 bases from J; bases unmatched to any gene: 6. Germline V CDR1 and CDR2: KGHSH, LQKENI. CDR3 length: 14 residues. The CDR3 region is CASSLSGSYDEQYF. In DNA form, the CDR3 reads TGTGCCAGCTCACTTAGCGGGAGTTACGACGAGCAGTACTTC.

V gene TRBV28 combines with J gene TRBJ2-1; tentative D call: TRBD2 (6 bases). The ends were cut back, 3 bases at V and 7 bases at J, with 13 bases in the middle. CDR1 and CDR2 from the germline V gene are MDHEN and SYDVKM. The CDR3 is 14 residues long. This chain's CDR3 is CASSLIRGKNEQFF. The CDR3 DNA follows: TGTGCCAGCAGTTTGATCCGCGGGAAGAATGAGCAGTTCTTC.

This clone was picked up one time. The V and J genes are TRBV2 and TRBJ1-1; 7 nucleotides line up with TRBD1. Germline loops: CDR1 SNHLY, CDR2 FYNNEI. With V trimmed by 6 bases and J by 3 bases, 1 base remained unmatched. The CDR3 sequence is 12 residues long. The CDR3 is CASRGTDTEAFF. CDR3 nucleotides: TGTGCCAGCAGGGGGACAGACACTGAAGCTTTCTTT. The variable domain in full, completed from reference TRBV2 and TRBJ1-1, reads EPEVTQTPSHQVTQMGQEVILRCVPISNHLYFYWYRQILGQKVEFLVSFYNNEISEKSEIFDDQFSVERPDGSNFTLKIRSTKLEDSAMYFCASRGTDTEAFFGQGTRLTVV.

The chain couples TRBV11-3 to TRBJ1-3; D may be TRBD1 (6 bases). Trimming removed 3 bases from V and 0 bases from J, with 12 bases in between. This CDR3 region has 16 residues. Germline V lookup: CDR1 SGHNT, CDR2 YENEEA. This chain's CDR3 is CASSFGQLFSGNTIYF. CDR3 coding DNA: TGTGCCAGCAGCTTCGGACAGTTGTTCTCTGGAAACACCATATATTTT.

This clone showed up just once. Other DNA sequences in the sample encode the same CDR3. V usage is TRBV10-1 and J usage is TRBJ2-7; D gene unclear. V shed 0 bases and J shed 4 bases, with 4 bases lying between them. The CDR3 runs to 12 residues. The germline CDR1 and CDR2 sequences are WNHNN and SYGVQD (reference sequence). This chain's CDR3 is CASSESLYEQYF. CDR3 in DNA: TGCGCCAGCAGTGAGTCGCTTTACGAGCAGTACTTC.

The chain carries TRBV5-4 and TRBJ1-6; D gene unclear. Trimming took off 1 base at V and 14 bases at J, with 13 bases between the two ends. CDR3 length: 13 residues. The germline V gene encodes CDR1 SGHNT and CDR2 YYREEE (reference sequence). This chain's CDR3 is CASSLRGVEALHF. The CDR3 DNA is TGTGCCAGCAGCTTGCGGGGAGTAGAGGCCCTCCACTTT.